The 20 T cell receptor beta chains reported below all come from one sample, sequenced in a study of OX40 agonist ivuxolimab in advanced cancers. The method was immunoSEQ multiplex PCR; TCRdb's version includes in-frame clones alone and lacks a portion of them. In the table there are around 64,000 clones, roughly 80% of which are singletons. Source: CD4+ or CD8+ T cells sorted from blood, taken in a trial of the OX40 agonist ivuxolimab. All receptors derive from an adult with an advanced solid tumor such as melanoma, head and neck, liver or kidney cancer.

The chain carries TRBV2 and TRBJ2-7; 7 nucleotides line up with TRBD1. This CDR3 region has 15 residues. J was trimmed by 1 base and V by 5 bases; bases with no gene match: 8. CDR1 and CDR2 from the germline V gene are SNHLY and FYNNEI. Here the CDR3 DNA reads TGTGCCAGCAGTCGAAGTGAGGGGGCTTCCTACGAGCAGTACTTC. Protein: CASSRSEGASYEQYF.

The CDR3 here is CASSQERSHPPYTQYF. For the CDR3, the DNA is TGCGCCAGCAGCCAAGAGAGGAGTCACCCCCCTTATACGCAGTATTTT. V usage is TRBV4-3 and J usage is TRBJ2-3, with D hard to call. V lost 0 bases, J lost 7 bases, and 17 bases lay in between. From germline, CDR1 is LGHNA and CDR2 YSLEER. The CDR3 runs to 16 residues.

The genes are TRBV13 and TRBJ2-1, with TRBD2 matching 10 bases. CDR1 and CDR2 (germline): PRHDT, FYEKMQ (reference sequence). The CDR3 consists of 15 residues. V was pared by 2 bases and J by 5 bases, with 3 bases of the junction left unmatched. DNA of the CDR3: TGTGCCAGCAGCTTAAGACTAGCGGGTAACAATGAGCAGTTCTTC. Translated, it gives CASSLRLAGNNEQFF.

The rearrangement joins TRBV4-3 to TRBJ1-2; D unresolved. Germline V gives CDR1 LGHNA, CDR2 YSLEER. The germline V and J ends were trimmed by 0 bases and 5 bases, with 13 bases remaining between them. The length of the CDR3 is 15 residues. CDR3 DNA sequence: TGCGCCAGCAGCCAAGACGGCAGGTCCCCTTATGGCTACACCTTC. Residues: CASSQDGRSPYGYTF.

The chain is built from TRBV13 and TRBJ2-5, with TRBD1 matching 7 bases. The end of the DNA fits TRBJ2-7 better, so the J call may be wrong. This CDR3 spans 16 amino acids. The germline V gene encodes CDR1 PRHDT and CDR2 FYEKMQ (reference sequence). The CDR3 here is CASSPPSTGWSYEQYF. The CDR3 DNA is TGTGCCAGCAGCCCCCCCTCGACAGGGTGGTCCTACGAGCAGTACTTC.

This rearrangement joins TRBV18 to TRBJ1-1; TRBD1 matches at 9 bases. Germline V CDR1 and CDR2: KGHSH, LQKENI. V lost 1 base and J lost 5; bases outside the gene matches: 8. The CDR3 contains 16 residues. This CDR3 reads CASSPRSGTGLTEAFF. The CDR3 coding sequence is TGTGCCAGCTCACCACGGTCCGGGACAGGGTTGACTGAAGCTTTCTTT.

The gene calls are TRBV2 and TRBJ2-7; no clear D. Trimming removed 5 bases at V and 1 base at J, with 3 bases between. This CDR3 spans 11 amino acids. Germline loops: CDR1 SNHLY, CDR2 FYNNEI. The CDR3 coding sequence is TGTGCCAGCAGTTCTTCCTACGAGCAGTACTTC. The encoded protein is CASSSSYEQYF.

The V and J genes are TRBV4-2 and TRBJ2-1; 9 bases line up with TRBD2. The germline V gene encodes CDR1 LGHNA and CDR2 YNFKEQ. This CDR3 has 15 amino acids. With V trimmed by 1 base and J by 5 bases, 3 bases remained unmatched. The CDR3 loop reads CASSQAGGRDNEQFF. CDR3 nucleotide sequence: TGTGCCAGCAGCCAAGCTGGCGGGAGGGACAATGAGCAGTTCTTC.

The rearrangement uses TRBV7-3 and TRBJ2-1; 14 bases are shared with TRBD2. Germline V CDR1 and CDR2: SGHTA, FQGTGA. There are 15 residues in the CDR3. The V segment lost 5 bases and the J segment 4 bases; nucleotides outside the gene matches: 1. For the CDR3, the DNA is TGTGCCAGCAGCCGGACTAGCGGGAGGTACAATGAGCAGTTCTTC. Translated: CASSRTSGRYNEQFF. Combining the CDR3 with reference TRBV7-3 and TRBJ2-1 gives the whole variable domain GAGVSQTPSNKVTEKGKYVELRCDPISGHTALYWYRQSLGQGPEFLIYFQGTGAADDSGLPNDRFFAVRPEGSVSTLKIQRTERGDSAVYLCASSRTSGRYNEQFFGPGTRLTVL.

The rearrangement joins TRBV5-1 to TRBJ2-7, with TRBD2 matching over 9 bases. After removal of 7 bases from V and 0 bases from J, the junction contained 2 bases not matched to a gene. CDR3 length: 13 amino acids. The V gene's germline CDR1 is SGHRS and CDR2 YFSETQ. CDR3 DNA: TGCGCCAGCGGTAGCGGGAGCTCCTACGAGCAGTACTTC. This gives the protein CASGSGSSYEQYF.

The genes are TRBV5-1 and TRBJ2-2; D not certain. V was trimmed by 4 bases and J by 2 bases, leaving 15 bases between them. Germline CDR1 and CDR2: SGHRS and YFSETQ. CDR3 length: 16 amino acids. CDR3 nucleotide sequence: TGCGCCAGCAGCAGAAACAGCCGTAAAAACACCGGGGAGCTGTTTTTT. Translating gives CASSRNSRKNTGELFF. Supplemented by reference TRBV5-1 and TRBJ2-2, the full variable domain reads KAGVTQTPRYLIKTRGQQVTLSCSPISGHRSVSWYQQTPGQGLQFLFEYFSETQRNKGNFPGRFSGRQFSNSRSEMNVSTLELGDSALYLCASSRNSRKNTGELFFGEGSRLTVL.

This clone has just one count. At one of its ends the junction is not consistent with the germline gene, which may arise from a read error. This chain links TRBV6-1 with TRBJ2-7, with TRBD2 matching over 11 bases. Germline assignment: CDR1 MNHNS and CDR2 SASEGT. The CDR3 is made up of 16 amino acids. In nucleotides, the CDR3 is TGTGCCATCAGTGAGTCTCTAGCGGGAGGAGTCTACGAGCAGTACTTC. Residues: CAISESLAGGVYEQYF.

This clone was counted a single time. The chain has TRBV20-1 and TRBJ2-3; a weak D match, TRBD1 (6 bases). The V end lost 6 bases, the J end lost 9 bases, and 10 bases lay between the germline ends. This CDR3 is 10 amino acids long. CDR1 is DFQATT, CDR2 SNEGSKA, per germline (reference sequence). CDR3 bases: TGCAGTGCGGACAGTCTCACGCAGTATTTT. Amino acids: CSADSLTQYF.

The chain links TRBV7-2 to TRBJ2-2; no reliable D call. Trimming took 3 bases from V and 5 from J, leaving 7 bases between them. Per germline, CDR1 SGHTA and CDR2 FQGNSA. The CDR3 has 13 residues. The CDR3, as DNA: TGTGCCAGCAGCTTTGGGCGGACCGGGGAGCTGTTTTTT. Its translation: CASSFGRTGELFF.

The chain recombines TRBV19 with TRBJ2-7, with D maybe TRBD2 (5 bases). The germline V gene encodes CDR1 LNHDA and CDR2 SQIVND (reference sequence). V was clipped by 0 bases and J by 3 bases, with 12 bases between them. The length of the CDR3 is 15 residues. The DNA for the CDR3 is TGTGCCAGTAGTATAGAAAACGGGGTTGGCTACGAGCAGTACTTC. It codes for CASSIENGVGYEQYF.

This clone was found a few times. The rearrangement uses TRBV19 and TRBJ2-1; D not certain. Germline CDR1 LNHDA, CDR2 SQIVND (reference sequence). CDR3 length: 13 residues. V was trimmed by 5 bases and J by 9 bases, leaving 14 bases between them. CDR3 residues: CASSPTPQSEQFF. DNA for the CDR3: TGTGCCAGTAGTCCTACTCCCCAGAGTGAGCAGTTCTTC.

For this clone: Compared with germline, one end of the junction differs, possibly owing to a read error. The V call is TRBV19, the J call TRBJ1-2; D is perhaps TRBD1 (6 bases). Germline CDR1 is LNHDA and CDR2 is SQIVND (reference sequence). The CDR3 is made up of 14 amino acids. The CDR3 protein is CASESGDAHYGYTF. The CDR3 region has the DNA TGTGCCAGTGAGTCAGGGGATGCCCACTACGGCTACACCTTC.

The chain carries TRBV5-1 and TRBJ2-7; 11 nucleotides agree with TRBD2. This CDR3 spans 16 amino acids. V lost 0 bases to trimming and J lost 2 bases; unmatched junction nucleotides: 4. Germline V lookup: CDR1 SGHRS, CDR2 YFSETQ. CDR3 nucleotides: TGCGCCAGCAGCTTGGGACTAGCGGGATTAACCTACGAGCAGTACTTC. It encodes CASSLGLAGLTYEQYF.

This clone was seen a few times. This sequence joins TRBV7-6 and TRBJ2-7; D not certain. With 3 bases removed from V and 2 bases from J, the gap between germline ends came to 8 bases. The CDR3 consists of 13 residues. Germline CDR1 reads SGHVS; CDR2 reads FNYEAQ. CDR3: CASSFSQTYEQYF. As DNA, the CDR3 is TGTGCCAGCAGCTTTAGCCAGACCTACGAGCAGTACTTC.

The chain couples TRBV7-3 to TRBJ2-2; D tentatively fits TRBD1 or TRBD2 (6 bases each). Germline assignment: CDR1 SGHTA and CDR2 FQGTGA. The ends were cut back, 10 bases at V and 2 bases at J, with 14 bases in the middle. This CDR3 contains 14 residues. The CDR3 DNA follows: TGTGCCACTAGGGGGGCGGAAAACACCGGGGAGCTGTTTTTT. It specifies CATRGAENTGELFF.